Shown below are 20 T cell receptor beta chains from a single sample sequenced in a study of blood T cell repertoires in COVID-19. Data came from immunoSEQ multiplex PCR; TCRdb stores just in-frame clones and leaves some out. Among some 200,000 clones listed, approximately 86% were seen once. The sequencing input was peripheral blood. The receptors come from a young woman with COVID-19, enrolled during active disease.

This sequence joins TRBV30 and TRBJ2-3, with D perhaps TRBD1 (6 bases). V was cut by 5 bases and J by 4 bases, with 19 bases left in between. There are 15 residues in the CDR3. Germline V gene sequence: CDR1 GTSNPN, CDR2 SVGIG (reference sequence). CDR3 bases: TGTGCCTGGTCCTTTGGGGGCAGTGGCCCAGATACGCAGTATTTT. Amino acid sequence: CAWSFGGSGPDTQYF. Combining the CDR3 with reference TRBV30 and TRBJ2-3 gives the whole variable domain SQTIHQWPATLVQPVGSPLSLECTVEGTSNPNLYWYRQAAGRGLQLLFYSVGIGQISSEVPQNLSASRPQDRQFILSSKKLLLSDSGFYLCAWSFGGSGPDTQYFGPGTRLTVL.

V usage is TRBV9 and J usage is TRBJ2-1; D ambiguous. Between the trimmed V and J ends, which lost 2 bases and 8 bases, there was a span of 14 bases. This CDR3 contains 14 residues. The germline CDR1 and CDR2 sequences are SGDLS and YYNGEE. CDR3 protein: CASSVRLVGDEQFF. The CDR3 nucleotides are TGTGCCAGCAGCGTGCGCCTCGTCGGTGATGAGCAGTTCTTC. Complete variable domain (other parts from reference TRBV9 and TRBJ2-1): DSGVTQTPKHLITATGQRVTLRCSPRSGDLSVYWYQQSLDQGLQFLIQYYNGEERAKGNILERFSAQQFPDLHSELNLSSLELGDSALYFCASSVRLVGDEQFFGPGTRLTVL.

The gene calls are TRBV12-5 and TRBJ1-3; no definite D call. V lost 10 bases and J lost 5, with 15 bases in between. CDR1 is LGHNT, CDR2 FRNRAP, per germline. The length of the CDR3 is 13 residues. In DNA form, the CDR3 reads TGTGCTAATAGCACACGTGATCGAAACACCATATATTTT. It specifies CANSTRDRNTIYF.

As for this clone: Other DNA sequences in the same sample also yield this CDR3. V usage is TRBV12-3 or TRBV12-4 and J usage is TRBJ1-2; D possibly corresponds to TRBD1 (5 bases). CDR3 size: 11 residues. Deletions cut 3 bases from V and 7 bases from J, with 6 bases between. CDR3 residues: CASSLGGGYTF. CDR3 sequence (DNA): TGTGCCAGCAGTTTGGGGGGTGGCTACACCTTC.

This chain connects TRBV6-2 or TRBV6-3 to TRBJ2-7; TRBD1 matches 7 bases. The CDR3 is 14 residues long. V shed 0 bases and J 2 bases; nucleotides not matched to a gene: 1. Germline values: CDR1 MNHEY, CDR2 SVGEGT. CDR3 DNA sequence: TGTGCCAGCAGTTACTCGGGACAGACCTACGAGCAGTACTTC. Its protein is CASSYSGQTYEQYF.

V usage is TRBV2 and J usage is TRBJ2-5, with D perhaps TRBD1 (8 bases). The CDR3 sequence is 15 residues long. V shed 2 bases and J shed 5 bases, with 15 bases lying between them. The germline V gene encodes CDR1 SNHLY and CDR2 FYNNEI. Here the CDR3 reads CASSETEQGGETQYF. The CDR3 DNA reads TGTGCCAGCAGTGAAACAGAACAGGGGGGGGAGACCCAGTACTTC.

The chain joins TRBV27 to TRBJ1-6; 9 bases match TRBD1. V was pared by 4 bases and J by 7 bases, with 5 bases of the junction left unmatched. Germline V lookup: CDR1 MNHEY, CDR2 SMNVEV (reference sequence). CDR3 length equals 15 residues. The CDR3 nucleotides read TGTGCCAGCAGTTCCCACAGGGGGCTAAATTCACCCCTCCACTTT. Protein product: CASSSHRGLNSPLHF.

The CDR3 region is CASSTGLAPTYEQYF. The CDR3 nucleotides are TGTGCCAGCAGCACCGGACTAGCACCGACCTACGAGCAGTACTTC. V is TRBV7-2 and J is TRBJ2-7; 8 nucleotides line up with TRBD2. This CDR3 comprises 15 residues. Germline V gene data show CDR1 as SGHTA and CDR2 as FQGNSA. Losses at the gene ends were 5 bases for V and 2 bases for J; bases not matched to a gene: 8.

Regarding this clone: Relative to the germline gene, one junction end is altered; a read error may explain this. The rearrangement uses TRBV5-6 and TRBJ1-4, with no clear D. CDR3 size: 14 residues. CDR1 SGHDT and CDR2 YYEEEE come from the germline V gene. The CDR3 bases are TGTGCCAGCTACCCGTCCGGCTTAGAGGAAAAGCTGTTTTTT. Its protein is CASYPSGLEEKLFF.

V and J are TRBV2 and TRBJ2-2; 7 nucleotides agree with TRBD2. V lost 6 bases to trimming and J lost 4 bases; unmatched junction nucleotides: 11. CDR3 length: 16 residues. CDR1 and CDR2 from the germline V gene are SNHLY and FYNNEI. The CDR3 DNA sequence: TGTGCCAGCAGCTCCGAGCGGGGCCAGGGCACCGGGGAGCTGTTTTTT. It specifies CASSSERGQGTGELFF.

This rearrangement joins TRBV30 to TRBJ1-1; D is perhaps TRBD1 (5 bases). The CDR3 totals 14 residues. CDR1 and CDR2 from the germline V gene are GTSNPN and SVGIG (reference sequence). Deletions cut 2 bases from V and 4 bases from J, with 14 bases between. The CDR3 region has the DNA TGTGCCTGGAGTTTGGGCTCGGGGGGCACTGAAGCTTTCTTT. Protein product: CAWSLGSGGTEAFF.

This sequence joins TRBV6-4 and TRBJ2-1; TRBD1 matches at 9 bases. This CDR3 has 16 amino acids. V lost 5 bases, J lost 5 bases, and 10 bases stayed unmatched. Germline V lookup: CDR1 MRHNA, CDR2 SNTAGT. The CDR3 sequence is CASSPLYRDRDNEQFF. DNA of the CDR3: TGTGCCAGCAGTCCCCTTTACCGGGACAGGGACAATGAGCAGTTCTTC.

This chain links TRBV2 with TRBJ2-5; 11 bases map to TRBD1. Germline CDR1 SNHLY, CDR2 FYNNEI. The CDR3 is made up of 15 amino acids. V shed 3 bases, J shed 5 bases, and the junction held 5 bases outside the gene matches. The chain's CDR3 is CASSDQGQGEETQYF. For the CDR3, the DNA is TGTGCCAGCAGTGATCAGGGACAGGGGGAGGAGACCCAGTACTTC. Full variable domain (rest looked up from reference TRBV2 and TRBJ2-5): EPEVTQTPSHQVTQMGQEVILRCVPISNHLYFYWYRQILGQKVEFLVSFYNNEISEKSEIFDDQFSVERPDGSNFTLKIRSTKLEDSAMYFCASSDQGQGEETQYFGPGTRLLVL.

The chain recombines TRBV2 with TRBJ1-4, with 10 bases identical to TRBD1. The CDR3 has 14 residues. From germline, CDR1 is SNHLY and CDR2 FYNNEI. Trimming cost V 8 bases and J 8 bases; bases outside gene matches: 8. The CDR3 loop is CASGSDRGEEKLFF. In DNA form, the CDR3 reads TGTGCCAGCGGGTCGGACAGGGGGGAGGAAAAACTGTTTTTT. The full variable domain, in which reference TRBV2 and TRBJ1-4 provide the parts outside the CDR3, is EPEVTQTPSHQVTQMGQEVILRCVPISNHLYFYWYRQILGQKVEFLVSFYNNEISEKSEIFDDQFSVERPDGSNFTLKIRSTKLEDSAMYFCASGSDRGEEKLFFGSGTQLSVL.

A few counts support this clone. The CDR3 loop reads CASSRTSGYEQYF. The CDR3 DNA reads as TGTGCCAGCAGTAGGACTAGCGGGTACGAGCAGTACTTC. The chain recombines TRBV6-2 or TRBV6-3 with TRBJ2-7; TRBD2 aligns across 11 bases. CDR1 MNHEY and CDR2 SVGEGT come from the germline V gene. Trimming cost V 5 bases and J 4 bases; bases outside gene matches: 1. This CDR3 has 13 residues.

CDR3 coding DNA: TGTGCCAGCAGCTTTTTCCTCGGGGGGAACACTGAAGCTTTCTTT. Encoded protein: CASSFFLGGNTEAFF. The chain couples TRBV11-1 to TRBJ1-1, with a possible D match to TRBD1 (5 bases). The V end lost 3 bases, the J end lost 1 base, and 12 bases lay between the germline ends. Germline assignment: CDR1 SGHAT and CDR2 FQDESV (reference sequence). This CDR3 comprises 15 residues.

The chain couples TRBV4-1 to TRBJ2-7, with a tentative D call TRBD2 (7 bases). Germline V gene data show CDR1 as MGHRA and CDR2 as YSYEKL. The CDR3 consists of 18 residues. The V and J ends lost 1 base and 2 bases respectively, with 21 bases between them. The CDR3 DNA sequence: TGCGCCAGCAGCCAAGCACCGAGGGGGGAGGGGAGGGCCTACGAGCAGTACTTC. Its protein is CASSQAPRGEGRAYEQYF.

With respect to this clone: The germline gene is not matched at one end of the junction; a read error may be the cause. The rearrangement links TRBV3-1 (or the pseudogene TRBV3-2) to TRBJ1-1; D unresolved. CDR3 length: 16 amino acids. Germline loops: CDR1 LGHDT, CDR2 YNNKEL (reference sequence). The CDR3 spells CASSRQSGSPNSEAFF. CDR3 coding DNA: TGTGCCAGCAGCCGACAATCAGGTTCCCCGAACAGTGAAGCTTTCTTT.

Notes on this clone: The sample holds other DNA sequences that translate to the same CDR3. The J gene is TRBJ2-1, the V gene TRBV7-2; perhaps TRBD2 as D (6 bases). Trimming left V 1 base short and J 6 bases short, with 10 bases between. Germline values: CDR1 SGHTA, CDR2 FQGNSA. The CDR3 runs to 14 residues. The CDR3 sequence is CASSLVSGGNEQFF. DNA of the CDR3: TGTGCCAGCAGCTTAGTATCCGGGGGCAATGAGCAGTTCTTC. Filled out from reference TRBV7-2 and TRBJ2-1, the complete variable domain reads GAGVSQSPSNKVTEKGKDVELRCDPISGHTALYWYRQSLGQGLEFLIYFQGNSAPDKSGLPSDRFSAERTGGSVSTLTIQRTQQEDSAVYLCASSLVSGGNEQFFGPGTRLTVL.

This sequence joins TRBV5-6 and TRBJ2-5; 12 bases align to TRBD2. Germline CDR1 SGHDT, CDR2 YYEEEE. The CDR3 extends over 17 amino acids. Trimming took 0 bases from V and 3 from J; bases not matched to a gene: 6. This chain's CDR3 is CASSLVGLAGGEETQYF. The CDR3 region has the DNA TGTGCCAGCAGCTTGGTAGGGCTAGCGGGAGGGGAAGAGACCCAGTACTTC.